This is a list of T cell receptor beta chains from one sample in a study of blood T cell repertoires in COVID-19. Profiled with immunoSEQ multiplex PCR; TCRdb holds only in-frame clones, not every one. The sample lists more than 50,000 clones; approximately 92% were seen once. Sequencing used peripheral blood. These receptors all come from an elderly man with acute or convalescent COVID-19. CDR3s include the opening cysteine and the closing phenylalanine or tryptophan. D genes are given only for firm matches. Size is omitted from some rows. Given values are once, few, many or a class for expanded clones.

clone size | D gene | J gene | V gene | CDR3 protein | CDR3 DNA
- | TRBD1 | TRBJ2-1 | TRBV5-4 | CASSLRDRDVNEQFF | TGTGCCAGCAGCTTGAGGGACAGGGATGTCAATGAGCAGTTCTTC
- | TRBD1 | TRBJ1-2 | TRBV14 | CASSQMTGVIYGYTF | TGTGCCAGCAGCCAAATGACAGGGGTGATCTATGGCTACACCTTC
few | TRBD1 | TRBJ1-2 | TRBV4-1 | CASSQDKDRGNNYGYTF | TGCGCCAGCAGCCAAGATAAAGACAGGGGGAATAACTATGGCTACACCTTC
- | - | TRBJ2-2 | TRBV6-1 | CASSEQINTGELFF | TGTGCCAGCAGTGAACAGATTAACACCGGGGAGCTGTTTTTT
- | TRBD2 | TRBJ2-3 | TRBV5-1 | CASSYAGGFTDTQYF | TGCGCCAGCAGCTACGCGGGGGGGTTCACAGATACGCAGTATTTT
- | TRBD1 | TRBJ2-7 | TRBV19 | CASSTGTGRYEQYF | TGTGCCAGTAGTACCGGGACAGGGCGCTACGAGCAGTACTTC
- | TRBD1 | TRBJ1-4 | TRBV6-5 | CASSSSRTGRYLF | TGTGCCAGCAGTTCCTCCCGGACAGGACGGTATTTATTT
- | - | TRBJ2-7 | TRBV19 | CASSSSPGTYEQYF | TGTGCCAGTAGTTCCTCCCCGGGGACCTACGAGCAGTACTTC
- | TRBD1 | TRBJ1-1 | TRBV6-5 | CATTGGAKNTEAFF | TGTGCCACTACAGGGGGTGCGAAGAACACTGAAGCTTTCTTT
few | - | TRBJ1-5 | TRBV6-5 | CASSPAGDGQPQHF | TGTGCCAGCAGTCCTGCGGGGGACGGTCAGCCCCAGCATTTT
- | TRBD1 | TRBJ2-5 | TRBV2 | CASSGGQKAQETQYF | TGTGCCAGCAGTGGGGGACAGAAAGCGCAAGAGACCCAGTACTTC
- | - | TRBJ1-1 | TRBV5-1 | CASSLGGVRTEAFF | TGCGCCAGCAGCTTAGGGGGGGTAAGGACTGAAGCTTTCTTT
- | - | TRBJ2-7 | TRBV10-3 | CAITPQGSYEQYF | TGTGCCATCACACCCCAGGGGTCCTACGAGCAGTACTTC
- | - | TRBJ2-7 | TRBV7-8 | CASSLVGGYEQYF | TGTGCCAGCAGCTTAGTCGGGGGTTACGAGCAGTACTTC
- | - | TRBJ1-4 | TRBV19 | CASSTPSGRNEKLFF | TGTGCCAGTAGTACCCCCAGCGGAAGGAATGAAAAACTGTTTTTT
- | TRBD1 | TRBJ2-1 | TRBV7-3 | CASSLETGVNEQFF | TGTGCCAGCAGCTTGGAGACAGGGGTAAATGAGCAGTTCTTC
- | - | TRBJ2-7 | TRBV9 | CASSVGTDGYEQYF | TGTGCCAGCAGCGTAGGGACAGATGGCTACGAGCAGTACTTC
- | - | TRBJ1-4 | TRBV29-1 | CSTAGGTNEKLFF | TGCAGCACCGCGGGAGGGACTAATGAAAAACTGTTTTTT
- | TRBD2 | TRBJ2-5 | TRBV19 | CASPGGREKEETQYF | TGTGCCAGCCCCGGAGGGAGGGAAAAAGAGGAGACCCAGTACTTC
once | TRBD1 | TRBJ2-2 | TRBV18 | CASSPEAGGAAGELFF | TGTGCCAGCTCACCAGAGGCAGGGGGCGCCGCCGGGGAGCTGTTTTTT
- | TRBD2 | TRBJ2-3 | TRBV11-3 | CASSSGLAGATQYF | TGTGCCAGCAGCTCCGGACTAGCGGGGGCTACGCAGTATTTT
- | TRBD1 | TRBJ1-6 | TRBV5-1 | CASSLAPEDRGNSPLHF | TGCGCCAGCAGCTTGGCCCCCGAGGACAGGGGTAATTCACCCCTCCACTTT
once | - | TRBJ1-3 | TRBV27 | CASSLTSQDWHSGNTIYF | TGTGCCAGCAGTTTAACCTCCCAGGACTGGCACTCTGGAAACACCATATATTTT
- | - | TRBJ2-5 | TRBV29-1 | CSAGGQKETQYF | TGCAGCGCCGGCGGGCAGAAAGAGACCCAGTACTTC
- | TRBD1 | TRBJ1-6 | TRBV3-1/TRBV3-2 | CASSQKPGGSPLHF | TGTGCCAGCAGCCAAAAACCAGGGGGTTCACCCCTCCACTTT
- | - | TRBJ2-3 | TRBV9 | CASSVALDTDTQYF | TGTGCCAGCAGCGTAGCACTAGACACAGATACGCAGTATTTT
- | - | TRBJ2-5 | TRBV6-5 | CASSYSRGDQETQYF | TGTGCCAGCAGTTACTCGAGAGGAGATCAAGAGACCCAGTACTTC
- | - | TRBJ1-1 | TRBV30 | CAWSGQATGAFF | TGTGCCTGGAGTGGACAGGCCACTGGGGCTTTCTTT
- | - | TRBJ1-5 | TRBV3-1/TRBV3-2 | CASSDRAGVGNQPQHF | TGTGCCAGCAGCGATAGAGCAGGGGTAGGCAATCAGCCCCAGCATTTT
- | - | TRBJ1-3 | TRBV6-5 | CASSYSGGSGNTIYF | TGTGCCAGCAGTTACTCGGGGGGATCCGGAAACACCATATATTTT
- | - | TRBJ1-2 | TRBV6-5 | CASSYRRGNGYTF | TGTGCCAGCAGTTACCGGAGAGGGAATGGCTACACCTTC
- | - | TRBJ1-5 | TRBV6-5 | CASSPQGRDQPQHF | TGTGCCAGCAGCCCCCAGGGGAGGGATCAGCCCCAGCATTTT
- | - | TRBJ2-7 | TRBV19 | CASSAVFQRVYEQYF | TGTGCCAGTAGTGCCGTTTTTCAGAGGGTCTACGAGCAGTACTTC
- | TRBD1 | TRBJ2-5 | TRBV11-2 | CASSSGTGRETQYF | TGTGCCAGCAGCTCCGGGACAGGAAGAGAGACCCAGTACTTC
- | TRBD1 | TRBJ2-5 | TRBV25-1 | CASSGDRGPLPQYF | TGTGCCAGCAGTGGCGACAGGGGGCCACTGCCCCAGTACTTC
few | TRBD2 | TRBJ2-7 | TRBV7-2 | CASSPYSGTSGTEQYF | TGTGCCAGCAGCCCGTATTCCGGGACTAGCGGTACCGAGCAGTACTTC
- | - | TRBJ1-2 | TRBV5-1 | CASSLGADYGYTF | TGCGCCAGCAGCTTGGGGGCAGATTATGGCTACACCTTC
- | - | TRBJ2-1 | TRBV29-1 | CSVEEPGDNEQFF | TGCAGCGTTGAAGAACCAGGGGATAATGAGCAGTTCTTC
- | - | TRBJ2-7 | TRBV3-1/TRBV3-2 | CASSQDPGASNEQYF | TGTGCCAGCAGCCAAGATCCGGGAGCGTCCAACGAGCAGTACTTC
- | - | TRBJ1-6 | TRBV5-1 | CASSGSRTDYNSPLHF | TGCGCCAGCAGCGGGAGCCGGACAGATTATAATTCACCCCTCCACTTT
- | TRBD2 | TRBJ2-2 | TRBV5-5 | CASSRGLAGGIGELFF | TGTGCCAGCAGCCGCGGACTAGCGGGGGGGATCGGGGAGCTGTTTTTT
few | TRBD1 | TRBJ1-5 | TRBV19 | CASSGTGGNQPQHF | TGTGCCAGCTCCGGGACAGGAGGCAATCAGCCCCAGCATTTT
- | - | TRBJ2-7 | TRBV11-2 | CASSLSAGNLGEQYF | TGTGCCAGCAGCTTATCCGCGGGGAACCTTGGTGAGCAGTACTTC
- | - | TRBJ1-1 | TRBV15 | CATSRGDTSLTEAFF | TGTGCCACCAGCAGAGGTGATACTTCTCTCACTGAAGCTTTCTTT
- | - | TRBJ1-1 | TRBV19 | CASSRSDRGLGMNTEAFF | TGTGCCAGTAGTAGGTCGGACAGAGGGTTGGGAATGAACACTGAAGCTTTCTTT
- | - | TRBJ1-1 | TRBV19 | CASNLQMNTEAFF | TGTGCCAGTAATTTACAGATGAACACTGAAGCTTTCTTT